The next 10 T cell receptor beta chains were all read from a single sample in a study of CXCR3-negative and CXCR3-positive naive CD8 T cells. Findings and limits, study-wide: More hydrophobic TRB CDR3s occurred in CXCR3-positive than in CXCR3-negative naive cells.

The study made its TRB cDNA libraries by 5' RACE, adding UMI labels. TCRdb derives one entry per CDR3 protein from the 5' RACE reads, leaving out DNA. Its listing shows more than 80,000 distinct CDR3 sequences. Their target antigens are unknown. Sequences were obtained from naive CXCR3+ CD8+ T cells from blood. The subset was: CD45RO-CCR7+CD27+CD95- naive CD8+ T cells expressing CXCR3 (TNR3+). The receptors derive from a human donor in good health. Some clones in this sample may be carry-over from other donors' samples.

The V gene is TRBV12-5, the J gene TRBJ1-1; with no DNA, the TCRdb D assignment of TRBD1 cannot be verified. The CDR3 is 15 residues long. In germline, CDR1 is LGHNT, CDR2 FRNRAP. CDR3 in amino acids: CASGSIRDRGSEAFF.

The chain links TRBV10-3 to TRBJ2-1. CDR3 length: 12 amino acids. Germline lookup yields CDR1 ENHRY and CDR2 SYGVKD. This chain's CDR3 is CAISESGNEQFF.

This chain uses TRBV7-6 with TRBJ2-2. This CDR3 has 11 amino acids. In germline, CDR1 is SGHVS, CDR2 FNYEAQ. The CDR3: CASSFNGELFF.

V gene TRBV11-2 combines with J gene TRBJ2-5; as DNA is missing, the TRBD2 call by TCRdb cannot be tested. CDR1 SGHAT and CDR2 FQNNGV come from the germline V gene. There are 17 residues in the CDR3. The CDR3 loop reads CASSLAPGTSGWETQYF.

The CDR3 loop reads CASSPWVAGDEQFF. V and J are TRBV11-2 and TRBJ2-1; as DNA is missing, the TRBD2 call by TCRdb cannot be tested. Per the germline V gene, CDR1 is SGHAT and CDR2 is FQNNGV. The CDR3 consists of 14 residues.

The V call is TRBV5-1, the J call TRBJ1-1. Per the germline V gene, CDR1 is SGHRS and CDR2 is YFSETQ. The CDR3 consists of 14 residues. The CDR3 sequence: CASSLIGYNTEAFF.

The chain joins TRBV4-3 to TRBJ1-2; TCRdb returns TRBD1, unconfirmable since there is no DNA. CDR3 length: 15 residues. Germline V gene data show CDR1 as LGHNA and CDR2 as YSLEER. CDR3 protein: CASSQESRANYGYTF.

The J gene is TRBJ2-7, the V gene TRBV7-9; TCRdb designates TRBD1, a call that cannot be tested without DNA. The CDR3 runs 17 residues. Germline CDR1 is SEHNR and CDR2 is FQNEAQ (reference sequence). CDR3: CASSFPIPGQGASEQYF.

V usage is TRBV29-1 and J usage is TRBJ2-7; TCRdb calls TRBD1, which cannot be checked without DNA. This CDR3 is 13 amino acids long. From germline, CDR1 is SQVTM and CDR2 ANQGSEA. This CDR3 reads CSVRGQGASEQYF.

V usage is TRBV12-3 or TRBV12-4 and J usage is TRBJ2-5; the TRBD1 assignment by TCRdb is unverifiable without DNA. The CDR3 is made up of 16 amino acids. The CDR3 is CASSSGQGISGETQYF.